One and the same sample provided the 10 T cell receptor beta chains below, sequenced in a study of spatial heterogeneity in lung cancer (dated by TCRdb to about 2019). The research as a whole found: The number of expanded intratumoral alpha and beta TCRs correlated with the tumor nonsynonymous mutation count.

The antigens for these receptors are not known. Library preparation employed 5' RACE. Sequenced using a NextSeq 500. TCRdb reprocessed the public reads (quality trimming at Q25 with fastp, clone calling with MiXCR) and kept in-frame beta chains. When rows share a CDR3 protein, they turn into one entry using the most common DNA and genes. Within this sample are fewer than 9,000 distinct CDR3 sequences, with about 7% of them counted one time only. The ten biggest clones cover 15% to 20% of the sample. The meaning of the sample's time point label: sample taken at primary tumor resection. The sample was lung tumor tissue, taken at surgery. The receptors here all came from a female donor with early-stage non-small cell lung cancer.

The chain couples TRBV29-1 to TRBJ2-5; 8 nucleotides agree with TRBD2. Germline trimming cut 5 bases from V and 1 base from J; bases unmatched to any gene: 6. The CDR3 runs 14 residues. The germline V gene has CDR1 SQVTM and CDR2 ANQGSEA. Here the CDR3 DNA reads TGCAGCGTTCGGAGCGGGGGAGGCCAAGAGACCCAGTACTTC. This gives the protein CSVRSGGGQETQYF.

Judged by abundance, this clonotype is medium-sized. The chain uses TRBV20-1 and TRBJ2-3, with D tentatively TRBD1 (6 bases). The CDR3 is made up of 13 amino acids. V was trimmed by 6 bases and J by 0 bases, leaving 10 bases between them. CDR1 and CDR2 from the germline V gene are DFQATT and SNEGSKA (reference sequence). CDR3 loop: CSAGAGSTDTQYF. DNA for the CDR3: TGCAGTGCGGGGGCCGGTAGCACAGATACGCAGTATTTT.

This clonotype counts as medium-sized. The rearrangement links TRBV23-1 to TRBJ2-5; no clear D gene. TRBV23-1 is an ORF, and what it does is uncertain. The CDR3 sequence is 13 residues long. The ends were cut back, 10 bases at V and 0 bases at J, with 12 bases in the middle. This CDR3 reads CAKFFGHQETQYF. In DNA form, the CDR3 reads TGCGCCAAGTTTTTTGGTCACCAAGAGACCCAGTACTTC.

The CDR3 region is CASSPAALADTQYF. In DNA, the CDR3 is TGTGCCAGCAGCCCGGCAGCCTTGGCAGATACGCAGTATTTT. The chain couples TRBV3-1 to TRBJ2-3; no reliable D call. Trimming stripped 4 bases from V and 4 bases from J, with 12 bases between. Germline CDR1 and CDR2: LGHDT and YNNKEL (reference sequence). This CDR3 spans 14 amino acids.

This clonotype was counted at least ten times. V is TRBV19 and J is TRBJ2-5, with D perhaps TRBD1 (6 bases). Trimming stripped 5 bases from V and 9 bases from J, with 19 bases between. The length of the CDR3 is 14 residues. CDR1 and CDR2 from the germline V gene are LNHDA and SQIVND (reference sequence). The CDR3 spells CASSPRQAGWAQYF. CDR3 DNA sequence: TGTGCCAGTAGTCCCCGACAGGCCGGGTGGGCCCAGTACTTC. Drawing the rest from reference TRBV19 and TRBJ2-5, the complete variable domain is DGGITQSPKYLFRKEGQNVTLSCEQNLNHDAMYWYRQDPGQGLRLIYYSQIVNDFQKGDIAEGYSVSREKKESFPLTVTSAQKNPTAFYLCASSPRQAGWAQYFGPGTRLLVL.

This clonotype appeared many times. The genes are TRBV12-3 or TRBV12-4 and TRBJ2-7; 9 bases are a match to TRBD2. This CDR3 spans 14 amino acids. The V gene end was trimmed by 4 bases and the J gene end by 2 bases; junction bases not matched to a gene: 3. As DNA, the CDR3 is TGTGCCAGCAGTTGGGCTAGCGGGACCTACGAGCAGTACTTC. It codes for CASSWASGTYEQYF.

This clonotype was seen many times. The chain joins TRBV5-6 to TRBJ2-3; 8 nucleotides match TRBD1. This CDR3 region has 15 residues. Germline V lookup: CDR1 SGHDT, CDR2 YYEEEE. Trimming cost V 4 bases and J 1 base; bases outside gene matches: 5. The CDR3 spells CASSHGQGRTDTQYF. The CDR3 bases are TGTGCCAGCAGCCATGGACAGGGCCGCACAGATACGCAGTATTTT.

There are many counts of this clonotype. The chain couples TRBV20-1 to TRBJ2-1; maybe TRBD2 (5 bases). V gave up 3 bases and J gave up 7 bases, with 16 bases separating them. The CDR3 extends over 14 amino acids. CDR1 DFQATT and CDR2 SNEGSKA come from the germline V gene (reference sequence). DNA for the CDR3: TGCAGTGCTAGTTCCCAGATTGGGAGAAATGAGCAGTTCTTC. Translation gives CSASSQIGRNEQFF.

The sample holds many counts of this clonotype. The chain couples TRBV20-1 to TRBJ2-4; perhaps TRBD2 as D (5 bases). The length of the CDR3 is 15 residues. Germline CDR1 reads DFQATT; CDR2 reads SNEGSKA (reference sequence). Between the trimmed V and J ends, which lost 2 bases and 0 bases, there was a span of 11 bases. The CDR3 DNA follows: TGCAGTGCTAGAACGGGGAGTCTAGCCAAAAACATTCAGTACTTC. Translating it yields CSARTGSLAKNIQYF.

This clonotype is medium-sized in the sample. This chain connects TRBV5-1 to TRBJ2-7; D gene ambiguous. Trimming removed 0 bases from V and 1 base from J, with 5 bases in between. The CDR3 has 13 residues. Germline V gene lookup returns CDR1 SGHRS and CDR2 YFSETQ. This CDR3 is CASSLASSYEQYF. The CDR3 bases are TGCGCCAGCAGCTTGGCCTCGTCCTACGAGCAGTACTTC.